This entry lists 29 T cell receptor beta chains sequenced from one sample in a study of T cells after yellow fever vaccination. MiXCR was run by TCRdb on the 5' RACE reads, yielding one entry per CDR3 protein. The sample holds approximately 510,000 distinct CDR3 sequences; around a fifth are singletons and the top ten take roughly a sixth. Here the sequenced sample was PBMCs, taken roughly 20 days after the first yellow fever vaccination. Receptors were obtained from a man aged 18 to 29 who received the YFV17D yellow fever vaccine.

The V and J genes are TRBV5-1 and TRBJ2-5; the match to TRBD1 covers 8 bases. CDR1 is SGHRS and CDR2 is YFSETQ in the germline V gene. The length of the CDR3 is 17 residues. With 0 bases clipped from V and 4 bases from J, the junction kept 11 bases outside the gene matches. CDR3 region: CASSLALRGQGRETQYF. The CDR3 DNA reads as TGCGCCAGCAGCTTGGCCCTTCGCGGACAGGGAAGAGAGACCCAGTACTTC.

This clonotype has just a few counts. The rearrangement links TRBV4-1 to TRBJ2-7; no firm D call. With 0 bases removed from V and 6 bases from J, the gap between germline ends came to 12 bases. The V gene's germline CDR1 is MGHRA and CDR2 YSYEKL. The CDR3 is 14 residues long. The CDR3 region is CASSQDDISGEQYV. In DNA form, the CDR3 reads TGCGCCAGCAGCCAAGATGATATATCCGGCGAGCAGTACGTC.

This clonotype was recorded a few times. DNA for the CDR3: TGTGCCAGCAGTTATTCAGAGAGCTATGGCTACACCTTC. Its protein product is CASSYSESYGYTF. The chain combines TRBV6-6 with TRBJ1-2; no definite D call. Per the germline V gene, CDR1 is MNHNY and CDR2 is SVGAGI (reference sequence). The CDR3 has 13 residues. The V gene lost 3 bases and the J gene lost 4 bases, with 9 bases spanning the gap.

The chain links TRBV27 to TRBJ2-7; D might be TRBD1 (5 bases). Trimming removed 3 bases at V and 7 bases at J, with 13 bases between. Germline CDR1 reads MNHEY; CDR2 reads SMNVEV (reference sequence). The CDR3 consists of 13 residues. The CDR3 here is CASSFGALGEQYF. The CDR3 region has the DNA TGTGCCAGCAGTTTTGGGGCACTGGGGGAGCAGTACTTC.

This clonotype was seen a handful of times. The gene calls are TRBV10-3 and TRBJ1-2; D possibly corresponds to TRBD1 (5 bases). In germline, CDR1 is ENHRY, CDR2 SYGVKD. This CDR3 region has 13 residues. Deletions cut 10 bases from V and 0 bases from J, with 12 bases between. The CDR3 protein is CATTVGPNYGYTF. CDR3 DNA: TGTGCCACCACCGTGGGGCCTAACTATGGCTACACCTTC.

This clonotype was counted between two and nine times. The chain employs TRBV6-2 or TRBV6-3 and TRBJ2-3; D is ambiguous. This CDR3 region has 12 residues. V lost 6 bases and J lost 6, with 10 bases in between. CDR1 MNHEY and CDR2 SVGEGT come from the germline V gene. CDR3 residues: CASSEGRDTQYF. The CDR3 nucleotides are TGTGCCAGCAGCGAAGGCAGGGATACGCAGTATTTT.

Written as DNA, the CDR3 is TGCAGTGCTAGACAAGCGGGTGAGCAGTTCTTC. This gives the protein CSARQAGEQFF. This chain connects TRBV20-1 to TRBJ2-1; D is perhaps TRBD2 (6 bases). Germline-derived CDR1 and CDR2 are DFQATT and SNEGSKA (reference sequence). V was clipped by 2 bases and J by 9 bases, with 8 bases between them. The CDR3 sequence is 11 residues long.

This clonotype was seen more than once but under ten times. This rearrangement joins TRBV7-9 to TRBJ1-1; no clear D gene. Germline V gene lookup returns CDR1 SEHNR and CDR2 FQNEAQ (reference sequence). Deletions cut 5 bases from V and 5 bases from J, with 12 bases between. There are 13 residues in the CDR3. As DNA, the CDR3 is TGTGCCAGCAGCGTTAGAACCGGGACTGAAGCTTTCTTT. Translation gives CASSVRTGTEAFF.

The chain combines TRBV11-3 with TRBJ2-2; the D is unclear. Deletions cut 5 bases from V and 4 bases from J, with 8 bases between. The length of the CDR3 is 13 residues. From germline, CDR1 is SGHNT and CDR2 YENEEA. In nucleotides, the CDR3 is TGTGCCAGCAGCAAGGACGGCACCGGGGAGCTGTTTTTT. This translates into CASSKDGTGELFF.

The rearrangement joins TRBV7-9 to TRBJ1-6, with 11 nucleotides matching TRBD1. Germline values: CDR1 SEHNR, CDR2 FQNEAQ (reference sequence). This CDR3 comprises 13 residues. Germline trimming cut 6 bases from V and 9 bases from J; bases unmatched to any gene: 1. The DNA of the CDR3 is TGTGCCAGCAGGGACAGGGGGCTTTCACCCCTCCACTTT. Encoded protein: CASRDRGLSPLHF.

The V call is TRBV10-3, the J call TRBJ1-2; 9 nucleotides match TRBD1. The CDR3 is 13 amino acids. Trimming took 9 bases from V and 8 from J; bases not matched to a gene: 10. In germline, CDR1 is ENHRY, CDR2 SYGVKD. The CDR3 coding sequence is TGTGCCATTTGGGACAGGGAAAGGGACGGCTACACCTTC. This gives the protein CAIWDRERDGYTF.

This sequence joins TRBV12-3 or TRBV12-4 and TRBJ2-5, with 7 bases identical to TRBD2. This CDR3 has 14 amino acids. V lost 5 bases and J lost 1; bases outside the gene matches: 4. CDR3 protein: CASSTGGTQETQYF. The CDR3 DNA sequence: TGTGCCAGCAGTACCGGGGGGACCCAAGAGACCCAGTACTTC.

The chain uses TRBV7-9 and TRBJ2-3; 9 bases line up with TRBD1. This CDR3 has 14 residues. V was pared by 5 bases and J by 5 bases, with 5 bases of the junction left unmatched. CDR1 SEHNR and CDR2 FQNEAQ come from the germline V gene (reference sequence). CDR3 residues: CASSPTGGGDTQYF. As DNA, the CDR3 is TGTGCCAGCAGCCCCACAGGGGGCGGAGATACGCAGTATTTT.

This clonotype turned up a few times. The chain links TRBV6-2 or TRBV6-3 to TRBJ2-5; D gene ambiguous. Trimming stripped 2 bases from V and 5 bases from J, with 9 bases between. The CDR3 contains 13 residues. In germline, CDR1 is MNHEY, CDR2 SVGEGT. CDR3 nucleotide sequence: TGTGCCAGCAGTTACCCGGGTCTGGAGACCCAGTACTTC. It yields the protein CASSYPGLETQYF.

This clonotype has just a few counts. The gene calls are TRBV9 and TRBJ2-2, with D maybe TRBD1 (5 bases). CDR3 length equals 18 residues. V gave up 3 bases and J gave up 1 base, with 19 bases separating them. From germline, CDR1 is SGDLS and CDR2 YYNGEE. CDR3 DNA: TGTGCCAGCAGCGGTTCCAGGGAATTGCGTGTGAACACCGGGGAGCTGTTTTTT. Translating it yields CASSGSRELRVNTGELFF.

This clonotype was detected a few times. The chain uses TRBV5-1 and TRBJ1-2, with D possibly matching TRBD1 (5 bases). The CDR3 is made up of 14 amino acids. Between the trimmed V and J ends, which lost 3 bases and 6 bases, there was a span of 15 bases. Germline-derived CDR1 and CDR2 are SGHRS and YFSETQ. CDR3 sequence reads: CASSWGVQGDGYTF. The DNA for the CDR3 is TGCGCCAGCAGCTGGGGAGTTCAGGGCGATGGCTACACCTTC.

This chain joins TRBV4-3 and TRBJ2-5, with TRBD2 matching 10 bases. The V and J ends lost 1 base and 5 bases, in that order; junction bases with no gene match: 4. Per germline, CDR1 LGHNA and CDR2 YSLEER. There are 15 residues in the CDR3. Here the CDR3 reads CASSQVGTSEETQYF. CDR3 nucleotides: TGCGCCAGCAGCCAAGTCGGGACTAGCGAGGAGACCCAGTACTTC.

The chain has TRBV7-2 and TRBJ2-1; 10 bases fit TRBD2. Germline trimming cut 5 bases from V and 4 bases from J; bases unmatched to any gene: 5. Per the germline V gene, CDR1 is SGHTA and CDR2 is FQGNSA. This CDR3 spans 15 amino acids. The CDR3 nucleotides read TGTGCCAGCAGCGTTAGCGGGGGGCCTTACAATGAGCAGTTCTTC. Protein product: CASSVSGGPYNEQFF. The entire variable domain, with the rest obtained from reference TRBV7-2 and TRBJ2-1, is as follows: GAGVSQSPSNKVTEKGKDVELRCDPISGHTALYWYRQSLGQGLEFLIYFQGNSAPDKSGLPSDRFSAERTGGSVSTLTIQRTQQEDSAVYLCASSVSGGPYNEQFFGPGTRLTVL.

V usage is TRBV7-2 and J usage is TRBJ2-1; a possible D gene is TRBD1 (5 bases). CDR3 length equals 17 residues. Germline lookup yields CDR1 SGHTA and CDR2 FQGNSA. V dropped 5 bases and J dropped 0 bases, with 17 bases sitting between them. For the CDR3, the DNA is TGTGCCAGCAGCAGAGACAGACCAAGGGGCTCCTACAATGAGCAGTTCTTC. It is translated as CASSRDRPRGSYNEQFF.

The chain carries TRBV12-3 or TRBV12-4 and TRBJ2-2; D may be TRBD1 (5 bases). Trimming cost V 7 bases and J 1 base, with 10 bases left between them. The CDR3 runs 14 residues. The CDR3 sequence is CASILTGNTGELFF. CDR3 coding DNA: TGTGCCAGCATCCTCACAGGGAACACCGGGGAGCTGTTTTTT.

This clonotype has more than one count but fewer than ten. This chain uses TRBV4-3 with TRBJ2-5, with 7 bases that match TRBD2. Germline V gene data show CDR1 as LGHNA and CDR2 as YSLEER. The V and J ends lost 0 bases and 7 bases, in that order; junction bases with no gene match: 2. This CDR3 is 13 amino acids long. CDR3 region: CASSQEWEGTQYF. The CDR3 region has the DNA TGCGCCAGCAGCCAAGAGTGGGAGGGGACCCAGTACTTC.

The sample holds a few counts of this clonotype. The chain employs TRBV12-3 or TRBV12-4 and TRBJ1-2; tentatively, D is TRBD1 (5 bases). With 6 bases removed from V and 3 bases from J, the gap between germline ends came to 14 bases. The CDR3 runs 14 residues. CDR3 nucleotides: TGTGCCAGCAGCTCGGGGCAGGGCGACTATGGCTACACCTTC. Translated, it gives CASSSGQGDYGYTF.

The genes are TRBV7-2 and TRBJ2-7; 7 positions agree with TRBD2. CDR1 and CDR2 (germline): SGHTA, FQGNSA. J was trimmed by 0 bases and V by 1 base; bases with no gene match: 6. The CDR3 runs to 16 residues. The CDR3 DNA reads TGTGCCAGCAGCTTAGGGGGCGGGGGTTACTCCTACGAGCAGTACTTC. This encodes CASSLGGGGYSYEQYF.

The chain couples TRBV6-5 to TRBJ2-3, with unresolved D. Looked up from germline, CDR1 is MNHEY and CDR2 is SVGAGI. Trimming stripped 1 base from V and 2 bases from J, with 7 bases between. The CDR3 is made up of 14 amino acids. CDR3 nucleotides: TGTGCCAGCAGTTACTTGGGCTTCACAGATACGCAGTATTTT. Protein: CASSYLGFTDTQYF.

V is TRBV18 and J is TRBJ2-3, with D possibly TRBD1 on 5 matching bases. V was pared by 3 bases and J by 2 bases, with 15 bases between. This CDR3 is built from 16 residues. Germline V gene sequence: CDR1 KGHSH, CDR2 LQKENI. CDR3 protein: CASSPETVRDTDTQYF. Written as DNA, the CDR3 is TGTGCCAGCTCACCGGAAACGGTCAGGGACACAGATACGCAGTATTTT.

The sample holds a few counts of this clonotype. The V gene is TRBV4-2, the J gene TRBJ2-2; D not certain. V was clipped by 2 bases and J by 2 bases, with 9 bases between them. Germline V gene sequence: CDR1 LGHNA, CDR2 YNFKEQ. This CDR3 comprises 15 residues. As DNA, the CDR3 is TGTGCCAGCAGCCAAAACACTGTCAACACCGGGGAGCTGTTTTTT. This codes for CASSQNTVNTGELFF.

This clonotype was observed a few times. The chain couples TRBV6-2 or TRBV6-3 to TRBJ1-5; D ambiguous. Germline assignment: CDR1 MNHEY and CDR2 SVGEGT. V was cut by 6 bases and J by 4 bases, with 7 bases left in between. The CDR3 covers 12 residues. The CDR3 spells CASREANQPQHF. CDR3 DNA sequence: TGTGCCAGCAGGGAGGCGAATCAGCCCCAGCATTTT.

This clonotype was detected a few times. The rearrangement links TRBV20-1 to TRBJ1-2; no reliable D call. With 6 bases removed from V and 3 bases from J, the gap between germline ends came to 14 bases. Looked up from germline, CDR1 is DFQATT and CDR2 is SNEGSKA (reference sequence). There are 13 residues in the CDR3. The CDR3 loop reads CSAPSGVYYGYTF. CDR3 DNA: TGCAGTGCCCCGAGTGGCGTTTACTATGGCTACACCTTC.

This clonotype was counted a few times. This sequence joins TRBV7-9 and TRBJ2-7; D call uncertain. V was cut by 3 bases and J by 6 bases, with 12 bases left in between. Germline CDR1 is SEHNR and CDR2 is FQNEAQ (reference sequence). This CDR3 is 13 amino acids long. This CDR3 reads CASSFLLSGEQYF. CDR3 DNA sequence: TGTGCCAGCAGCTTCTTATTGTCCGGCGAGCAGTACTTC. Using reference TRBV7-9 and TRBJ2-7 for the parts outside the CDR3, the full variable domain is DTGVSQNPRHKITKRGQNVTFRCDPISEHNRLYWYRQTLGQGPEFLTYFQNEAQLEKSRLLSDRFSAERPKGSFSTLEIQRTEQGDSAMYLCASSFLLSGEQYFGPGTRLTVT.